This T cell receptor (beta chain) was obtained from a study of blood T cells in healthy people across ages. Study details: About one barcoded beta molecule per two T cells was captured by template switching.

Using a J-beta primer mix together with a sample-barcoded 5' primer, a second PCR was run for roughly 6 to 11 cycles. TCRdb re-called the 5' RACE reads through MiXCR, storing one row per CDR3 protein. This sample has fewer than 900,000 distinct CDR3 sequences, with approximately 39% found just once. Remarks on this clonotype: The antigen is not known. A much larger clone lies a single base off, so this may be a read error.

The CDR3 runs 15 residues. V lost 3 bases to trimming and J lost 13 bases; unmatched junction nucleotides: 14. Germline V CDR1 and CDR2: SGHRS, YFSETQ. The study's findings and limits: Per million T cells, the diversity of TCR beta decreased roughly linearly as age advanced.

The clonotype comes from a woman aged 55-70 years in good health. J is TRBJ2-5 and V is TRBV5-1; 11 nucleotides line up with TRBD2. The sample taken for sequencing was blood. CDR3 bases: TGCGCCAGCAGCTCCGGGACTAGCGGAACCTACGAGCTGTACTTC. It codes for CASSSGTSGTYELYF. The full variable domain, its missing parts supplied by reference TRBV5-1 and TRBJ2-5, is KAGVTQTPRYLIKTRGQQVTLSCSPISGHRSVSWYQQTPGQGLQFLFEYFSETQRNKGNFPGRFSGRQFSNSRSEMNVSTLELGDSALYLCASSSGTSGTYELYFGPGTRLLVL.